This TCR beta chain was sequenced in a study of T cell changes during pregnancy in multiple sclerosis. The repertoire was sequenced with immunoSEQ multiplex PCR; TCRdb's copy has only in-frame clones and lacks some. Of 70,000 to 85,000 clones detected, 90% to 95% appear once; the ten largest clones hold 1.4%. Per germline, CDR1 MNHNS and CDR2 SASEGT. V dropped 4 bases and J dropped 4; count of bases not matched to a gene: 6. CDR3 size: 15 residues. This receptor was taken from a female donor with multiple sclerosis, enrolled in a pregnancy study. Material: peripheral blood, obtained before pregnancy. The V gene is TRBV6-1, the J gene TRBJ1-2, with 10 bases aligning to TRBD1. The CDR3 loop reads CASSVGQGDSYGYTF. DNA of the CDR3: TGTGCCAGCAGTGTCGGACAGGGGGATTCCTATGGCTACACCTTC.